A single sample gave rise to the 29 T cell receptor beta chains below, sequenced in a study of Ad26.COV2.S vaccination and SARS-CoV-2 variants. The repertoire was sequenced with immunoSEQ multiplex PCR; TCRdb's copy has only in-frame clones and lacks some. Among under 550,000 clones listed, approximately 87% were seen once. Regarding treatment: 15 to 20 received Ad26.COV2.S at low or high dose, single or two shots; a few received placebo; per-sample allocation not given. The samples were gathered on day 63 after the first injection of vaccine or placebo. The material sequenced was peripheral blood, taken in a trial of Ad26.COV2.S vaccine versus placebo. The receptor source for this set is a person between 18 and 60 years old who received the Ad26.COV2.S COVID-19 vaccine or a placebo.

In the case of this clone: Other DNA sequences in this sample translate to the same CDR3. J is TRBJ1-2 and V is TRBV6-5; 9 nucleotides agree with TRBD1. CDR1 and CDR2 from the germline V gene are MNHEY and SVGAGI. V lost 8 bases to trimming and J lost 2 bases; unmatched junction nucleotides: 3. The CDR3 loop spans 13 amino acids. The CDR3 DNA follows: TGTGCCAGCCGAGGGACAGGGAACTATGGCTACACCTTC. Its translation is CASRGTGNYGYTF.

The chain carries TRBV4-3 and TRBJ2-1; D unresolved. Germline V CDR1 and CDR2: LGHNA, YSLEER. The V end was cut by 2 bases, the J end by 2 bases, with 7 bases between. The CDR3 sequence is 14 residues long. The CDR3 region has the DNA TGCGCCAGCAGCCAATTCCCCACCTACAATGAGCAGTTCTTC. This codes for CASSQFPTYNEQFF.

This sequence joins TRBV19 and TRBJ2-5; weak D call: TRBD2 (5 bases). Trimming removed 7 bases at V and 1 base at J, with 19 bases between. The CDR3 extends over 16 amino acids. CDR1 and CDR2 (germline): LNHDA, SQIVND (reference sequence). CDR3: CASKRRGPPGQETQYF. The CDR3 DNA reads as TGTGCCAGTAAGCGACGCGGGCCACCGGGCCAAGAGACCCAGTACTTC. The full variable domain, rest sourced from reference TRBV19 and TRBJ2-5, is DGGITQSPKYLFRKEGQNVTLSCEQNLNHDAMYWYRQDPGQGLRLIYYSQIVNDFQKGDIAEGYSVSREKKESFPLTVTSAQKNPTAFYLCASKRRGPPGQETQYFGPGTRLLVL.

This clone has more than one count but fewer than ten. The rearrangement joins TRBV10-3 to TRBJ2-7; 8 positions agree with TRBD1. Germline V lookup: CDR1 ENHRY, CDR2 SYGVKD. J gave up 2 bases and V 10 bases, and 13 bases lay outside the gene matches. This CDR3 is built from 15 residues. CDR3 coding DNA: TGTGCCAGCTCCTTTACCGGGACAGGAGCCTACGAGCAGTACTTC. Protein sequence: CASSFTGTGAYEQYF.

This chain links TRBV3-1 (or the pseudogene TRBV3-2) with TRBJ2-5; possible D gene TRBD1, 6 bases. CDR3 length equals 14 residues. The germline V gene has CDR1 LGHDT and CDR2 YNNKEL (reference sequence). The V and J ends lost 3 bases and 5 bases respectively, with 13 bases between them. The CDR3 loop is CASSQQGTRETQYF. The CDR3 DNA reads TGTGCCAGCAGCCAGCAGGGGACGAGGGAGACCCAGTACTTC.

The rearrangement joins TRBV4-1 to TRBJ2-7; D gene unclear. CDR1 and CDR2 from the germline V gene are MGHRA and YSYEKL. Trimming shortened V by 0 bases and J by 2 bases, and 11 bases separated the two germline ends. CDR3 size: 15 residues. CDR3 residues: CASSQEVYGTYEQYF. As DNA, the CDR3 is TGCGCCAGCAGCCAAGAGGTCTACGGCACCTACGAGCAGTACTTC.

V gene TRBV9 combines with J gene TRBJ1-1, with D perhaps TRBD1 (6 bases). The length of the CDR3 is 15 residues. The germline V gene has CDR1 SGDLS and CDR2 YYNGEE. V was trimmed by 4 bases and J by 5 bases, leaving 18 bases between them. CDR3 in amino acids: CASSSRRDIGTEAFF. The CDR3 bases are TGTGCCAGCAGCTCCCGACGGGACATAGGAACTGAAGCTTTCTTT.

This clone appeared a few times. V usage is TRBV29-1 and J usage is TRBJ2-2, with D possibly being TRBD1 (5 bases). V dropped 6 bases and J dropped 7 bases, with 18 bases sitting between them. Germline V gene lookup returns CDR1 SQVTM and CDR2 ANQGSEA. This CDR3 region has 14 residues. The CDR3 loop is CSVSGRGSGGELFF. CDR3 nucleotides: TGCAGCGTCTCCGGTAGGGGATCTGGCGGGGAGCTGTTTTTT.

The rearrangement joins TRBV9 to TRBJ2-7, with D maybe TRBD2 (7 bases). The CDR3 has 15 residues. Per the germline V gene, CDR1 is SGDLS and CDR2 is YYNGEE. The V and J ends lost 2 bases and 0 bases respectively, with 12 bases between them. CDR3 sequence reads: CASSVRGGDSYEQYF. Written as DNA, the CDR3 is TGTGCCAGCAGCGTCCGCGGGGGCGACTCCTACGAGCAGTACTTC.

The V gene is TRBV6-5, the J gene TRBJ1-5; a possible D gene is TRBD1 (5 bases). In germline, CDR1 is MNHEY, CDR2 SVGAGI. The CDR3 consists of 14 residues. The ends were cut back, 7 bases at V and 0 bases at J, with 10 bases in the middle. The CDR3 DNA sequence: TGTGCCAGCACAGGGCAGGATAGCAATCAGCCCCAGCATTTT. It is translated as CASTGQDSNQPQHF.

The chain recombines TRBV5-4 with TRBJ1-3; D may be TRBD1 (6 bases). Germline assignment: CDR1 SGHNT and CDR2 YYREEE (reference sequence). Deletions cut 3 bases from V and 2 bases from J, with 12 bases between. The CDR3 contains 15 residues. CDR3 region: CASSSAGEPGNTIYF. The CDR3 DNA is TGTGCCAGCAGCTCCGCAGGGGAACCTGGAAACACCATATATTTT.

The DNA of the CDR3 is TGCGCCAGCAGCCAATCAGATGACGTCCGGAAAGAGCAGTACTTC. Translated, it gives CASSQSDDVRKEQYF. V usage is TRBV4-3 and J usage is TRBJ2-7, with D hard to call. V dropped 2 bases and J dropped 7 bases, with 18 bases sitting between them. Germline V gene data show CDR1 as LGHNA and CDR2 as YSLEER. The CDR3 extends over 15 amino acids.

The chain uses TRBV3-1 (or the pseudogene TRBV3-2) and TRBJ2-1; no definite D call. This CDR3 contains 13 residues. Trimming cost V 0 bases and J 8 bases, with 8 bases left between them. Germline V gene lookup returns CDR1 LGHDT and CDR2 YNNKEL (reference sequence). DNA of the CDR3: TGTGCCAGCAGCCAAGATCGGCGAGATGAGCAGTTCTTC. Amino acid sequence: CASSQDRRDEQFF.

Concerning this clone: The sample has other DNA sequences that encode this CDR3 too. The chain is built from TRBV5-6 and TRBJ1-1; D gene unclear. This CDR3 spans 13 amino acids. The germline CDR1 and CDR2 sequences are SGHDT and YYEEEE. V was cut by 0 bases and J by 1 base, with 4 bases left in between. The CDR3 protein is CASSLAGNTEAFF. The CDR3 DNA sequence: TGTGCCAGCAGCTTGGCTGGGAACACTGAAGCTTTCTTT.

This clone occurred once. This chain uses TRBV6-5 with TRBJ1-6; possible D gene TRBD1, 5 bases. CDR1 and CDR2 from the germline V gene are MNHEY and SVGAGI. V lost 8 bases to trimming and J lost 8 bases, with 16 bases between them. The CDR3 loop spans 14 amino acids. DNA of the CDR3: TGTGCCAGCGGGGCCGGGAATTTTGATTCACCCCTCCACTTT. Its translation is CASGAGNFDSPLHF.

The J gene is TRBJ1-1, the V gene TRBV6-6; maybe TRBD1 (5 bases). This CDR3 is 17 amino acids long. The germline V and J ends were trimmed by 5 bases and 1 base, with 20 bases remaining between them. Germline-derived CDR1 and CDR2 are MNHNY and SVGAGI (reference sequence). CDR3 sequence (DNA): TGTGCCAGCAGTCCGGTAGACAGCCTTCCAGGGAACACTGAAGCTTTCTTT. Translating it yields CASSPVDSLPGNTEAFF.

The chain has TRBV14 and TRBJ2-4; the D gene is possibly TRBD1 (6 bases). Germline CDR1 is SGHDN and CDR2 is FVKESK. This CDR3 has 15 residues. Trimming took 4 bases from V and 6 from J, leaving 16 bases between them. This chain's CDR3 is CASSLVEDRPNIQYF. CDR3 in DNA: TGTGCCAGCAGCCTCGTAGAGGACAGACCAAACATTCAGTACTTC. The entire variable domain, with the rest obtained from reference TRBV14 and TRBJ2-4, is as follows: EAGVTQFPSHSVIEKGQTVTLRCDPISGHDNLYWYRRVMGKEIKFLLHFVKESKQDESGMPNNRFLAERTGGTYSTLKVQPAELEDSGVYFCASSLVEDRPNIQYFGAGTRLSVL.

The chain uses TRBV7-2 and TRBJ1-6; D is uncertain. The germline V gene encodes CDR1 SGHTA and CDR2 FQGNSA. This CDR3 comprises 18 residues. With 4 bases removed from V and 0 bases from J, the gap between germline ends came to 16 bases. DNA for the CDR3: TGTGCCAGCAGCTCTCTTTTTGATCACTTCTCCTATAATTCACCCCTCCACTTT. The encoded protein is CASSSLFDHFSYNSPLHF.

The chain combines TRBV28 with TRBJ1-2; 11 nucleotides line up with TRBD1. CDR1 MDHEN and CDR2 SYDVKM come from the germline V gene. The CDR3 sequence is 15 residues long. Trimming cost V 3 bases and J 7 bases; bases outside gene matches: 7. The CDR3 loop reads CASSLSGQGVSGYTF. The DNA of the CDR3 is TGTGCCAGCAGTTTGTCGGGACAGGGGGTATCTGGCTACACCTTC.

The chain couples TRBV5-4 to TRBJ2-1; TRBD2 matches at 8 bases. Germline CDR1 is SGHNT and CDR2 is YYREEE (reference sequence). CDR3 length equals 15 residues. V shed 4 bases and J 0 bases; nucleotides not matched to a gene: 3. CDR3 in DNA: TGTGCCAGCAGCACAACTAGCGGCTCCTACAATGAGCAGTTCTTC. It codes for CASSTTSGSYNEQFF.

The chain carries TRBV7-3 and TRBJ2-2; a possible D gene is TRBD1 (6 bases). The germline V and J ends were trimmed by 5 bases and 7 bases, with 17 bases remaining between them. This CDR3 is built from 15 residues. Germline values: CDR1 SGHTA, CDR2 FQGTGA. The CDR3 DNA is TGTGCCAGCAGCCCCTGGACCACAGGGAGCGGGGAGCTGTTTTTT. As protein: CASSPWTTGSGELFF.

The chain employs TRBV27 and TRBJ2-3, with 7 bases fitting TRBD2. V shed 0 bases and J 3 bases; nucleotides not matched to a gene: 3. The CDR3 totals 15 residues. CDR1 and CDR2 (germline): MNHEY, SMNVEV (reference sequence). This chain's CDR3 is CASSLSRRGTDTQYF. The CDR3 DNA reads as TGTGCCAGCAGTTTATCGAGGCGGGGGACAGATACGCAGTATTTT.

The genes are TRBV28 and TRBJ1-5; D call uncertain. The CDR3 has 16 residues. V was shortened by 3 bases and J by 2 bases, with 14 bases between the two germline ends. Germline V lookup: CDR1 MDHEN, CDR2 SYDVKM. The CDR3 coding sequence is TGTGCCAGCAGTTTGAAAGGCCGGATGGGCAATCAGCCCCAGCATTTT. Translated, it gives CASSLKGRMGNQPQHF.

CDR3 nucleotides: TGTGCCAGCAGCATAGGGACAGCCCAAGAGACCCAGTACTTC. Translation gives CASSIGTAQETQYF. V and J are TRBV11-2 and TRBJ2-5, with 7 bases identical to TRBD1. This CDR3 is 14 amino acids long. The germline V gene has CDR1 SGHAT and CDR2 FQNNGV. The trim removed 5 bases at V and 1 base at J, leaving 4 bases unmatched.

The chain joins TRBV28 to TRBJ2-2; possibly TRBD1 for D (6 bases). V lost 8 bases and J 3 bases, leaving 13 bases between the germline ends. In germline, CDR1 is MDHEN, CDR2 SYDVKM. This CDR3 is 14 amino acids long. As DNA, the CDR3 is TGTGCCAGCGGTCAGGGGCAGGACACCGGGGAGCTGTTTTTT. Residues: CASGQGQDTGELFF.

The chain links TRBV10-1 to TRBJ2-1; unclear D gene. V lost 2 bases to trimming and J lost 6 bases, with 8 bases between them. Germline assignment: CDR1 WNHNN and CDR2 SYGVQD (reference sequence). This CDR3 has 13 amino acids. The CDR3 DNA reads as TGCGCCAGCAGTGAGAGGCCGAGCAATGAGCAGTTCTTC. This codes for CASSERPSNEQFF.

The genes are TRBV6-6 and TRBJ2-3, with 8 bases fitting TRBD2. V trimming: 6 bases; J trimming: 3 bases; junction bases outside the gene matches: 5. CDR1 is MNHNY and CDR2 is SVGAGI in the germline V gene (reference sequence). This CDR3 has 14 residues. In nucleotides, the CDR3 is TGTGCCAGCAGCCGTGGGACTAGTACAGATACGCAGTATTTT. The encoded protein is CASSRGTSTDTQYF.

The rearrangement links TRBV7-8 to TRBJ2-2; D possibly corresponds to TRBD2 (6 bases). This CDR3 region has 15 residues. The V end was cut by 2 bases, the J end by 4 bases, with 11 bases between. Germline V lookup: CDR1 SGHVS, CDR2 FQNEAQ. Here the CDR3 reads CASSLRRVPTGELFF. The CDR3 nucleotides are TGTGCCAGCAGCTTACGGAGGGTCCCCACCGGGGAGCTGTTTTTT.

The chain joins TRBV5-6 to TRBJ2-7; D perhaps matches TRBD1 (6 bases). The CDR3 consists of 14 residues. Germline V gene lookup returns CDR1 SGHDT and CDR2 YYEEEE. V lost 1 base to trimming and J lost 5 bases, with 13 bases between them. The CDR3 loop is CASSLFAGADEQYF. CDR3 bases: TGTGCCAGCAGCTTGTTTGCAGGGGCTGACGAGCAGTACTTC.